These 6 T cell receptor beta chains originate from one sample sequenced in a study of Ad26.COV2.S vaccination and SARS-CoV-2 variants. Repertoires were generated with immunoSEQ multiplex PCR, while TCRdb's copy carries only in-frame clones and drops some. The data show approximately 480,000 clones, around nine tenths seen once. Treatment reported: about 20 received Ad26.COV2.S at low or high dose, single or two shots; 5 received placebo; per-sample allocation not given. Day 63 following the first vaccine or placebo injection was when the samples were taken. This sample comprised peripheral blood, obtained in a trial of Ad26.COV2.S vaccine versus placebo. Every receptor here comes from a person aged 18-60 years who received the Ad26.COV2.S COVID-19 vaccine or a placebo.

This clone appeared a few times. V is TRBV15 and J is TRBJ2-3, with D possibly TRBD1 on 5 matching bases. This CDR3 contains 16 residues. V was trimmed by 5 bases and J by 4 bases, leaving 19 bases between them. Germline values: CDR1 LNHNV, CDR2 YYDKDF (reference sequence). The chain's CDR3 is CATSGWGQGSSDTQYF. The CDR3 DNA sequence: TGTGCCACCAGCGGGTGGGGTCAGGGTAGCTCAGATACGCAGTATTTT.

The chain has TRBV5-1 and TRBJ2-3, with 16 bases identical to TRBD2. The J segment lost 6 bases and the V segment lost 2 bases, leaving 6 bases of the junction unmatched. The length of the CDR3 is 17 residues. Germline V gene data show CDR1 as SGHRS and CDR2 as YFSETQ. The CDR3 here is CASSFQGLAGGTDTQYF. In DNA form, the CDR3 reads TGCGCCAGCAGCTTTCAGGGACTAGCGGGAGGGACGGATACGCAGTATTTT. Based on the CDR3 plus reference TRBV5-1 and TRBJ2-3, the full variable domain is KAGVTQTPRYLIKTRGQQVTLSCSPISGHRSVSWYQQTPGQGLQFLFEYFSETQRNKGNFPGRFSGRQFSNSRSEMNVSTLELGDSALYLCASSFQGLAGGTDTQYFGPGTRLTVL.

J is TRBJ1-3 and V is TRBV27; TRBD1 is a possible D gene (6 bases). Germline CDR1 is MNHEY and CDR2 is SMNVEV (reference sequence). Trimming pared 7 bases from V and 2 bases from J, leaving 9 bases between. This CDR3 comprises 13 residues. The DNA of the CDR3 is TGTGCCAGCATGCCAGGGGCTGGAAACACCATATATTTT. Residues: CASMPGAGNTIYF.

V and J are TRBV6-2 or TRBV6-3 and TRBJ2-7; 7 bases line up with TRBD2. The CDR3 extends over 15 amino acids. Losses at the gene ends were 2 bases for V and 2 bases for J; bases not matched to a gene: 6. Looked up from germline, CDR1 is MNHEY and CDR2 is SVGEGT. The CDR3 bases are TGTGCCAGCAGTTACAGGGGAGGACTAGCCTACGAGCAGTACTTC. Residues: CASSYRGGLAYEQYF.

This clone was detected only once. This rearrangement joins TRBV10-3 to TRBJ1-3, with D perhaps TRBD1 (5 bases). From germline, CDR1 is ENHRY and CDR2 SYGVKD. This CDR3 comprises 11 residues. The V end was cut by 10 bases, the J end by 2 bases, with 6 bases between. CDR3 bases: TGTGCCACGGGGCCTGGAAACACCATATATTTT. It codes for CATGPGNTIYF.

This rearrangement joins TRBV4-1 to TRBJ1-2; D call uncertain. Trimming stripped 0 bases from V and 3 bases from J, with 5 bases between. The germline CDR1 and CDR2 sequences are MGHRA and YSYEKL. The CDR3 runs to 13 residues. The DNA of the CDR3 is TGCGCCAGCAGCCAAGAAGCCTACTATGGCTACACCTTC. It is translated as CASSQEAYYGYTF.